A selection of T cell receptor beta chains follows, all from one sample in a study of shared clonotypes between healthy human individuals. Assay: immunoSEQ multiplex PCR; the TCRdb copy retains only in-frame clones and omits some. The profile covers 760,000 or so clones, with roughly 96% appearing a single time and about 0.25% taken by the ten largest. The sample taken for sequencing was naive CD8+ T cells sorted from blood. All receptors derive from a man aged 25 to 40 in good health. CDR3s include the opening cysteine and the closing phenylalanine or tryptophan.

v_call cdr3_aa
TRBV7-6 CASSLSYYNEQFF
TRBV11-2 CASSFGGGEAFF
TRBV27 CASSFGGLGLASKGGQFF
TRBV27 CASSWSQGGRGYEQYF
TRBV28 CASRPGTGSSYEQYF
TRBV6-6 CASSYRRTSGSYEQYF
TRBV7-6 CASSPVLGFNNEQFF
TRBV7-9 CASSLELSQPQHF
TRBV6-6 CASSPYTGELFF
TRBV4-1 CASSQENSSGAQYF